One sample yielded the 5 T cell receptor beta chains listed below, sequenced in a study of blood T cell repertoires in COVID-19. The data were produced by immunoSEQ multiplex PCR, yet TCRdb's version contains in-frame clones alone and is incomplete. The table records some 250,000 clones, approximately 83% of them present only once. What was sequenced was peripheral blood. Every receptor here comes from a man aged 50 or older with active or convalescent COVID-19.

This chain connects TRBV19 to TRBJ2-5; no reliable D call. CDR1 LNHDA and CDR2 SQIVND come from the germline V gene (reference sequence). There are 14 residues in the CDR3. V was shortened by 1 base and J by 1 base, with 7 bases between the two germline ends. This CDR3 is CASSIGQTQETQYF. The CDR3, as DNA: TGTGCCAGTAGTATAGGGCAAACCCAAGAGACCCAGTACTTC.

The gene calls are TRBV6-1 and TRBJ1-1, with TRBD1 matching 8 bases. The V gene end was trimmed by 1 base and the J gene end by 12 bases; junction bases not matched to a gene: 22. Germline CDR1 and CDR2: MNHNS and SASEGT. The CDR3 runs to 18 residues. CDR3 sequence reads: CASSEVAGGGGARRDSFF. CDR3 in DNA: TGTGCCAGCAGTGAAGTGGCAGGGGGCGGCGGGGCAAGGCGCGATTCTTTCTTT.

The J gene is TRBJ2-5, the V gene TRBV7-3; tentative D call: TRBD2 (5 bases). V lost 5 bases and J lost 5, with 18 bases in between. The CDR3 runs 15 residues. The germline V gene has CDR1 SGHTA and CDR2 FQGTGA. The CDR3 is CASSPRTGPGETQYF. The CDR3 DNA sequence: TGTGCCAGCAGCCCTAGGACTGGCCCGGGGGAGACCCAGTACTTC.

This chain links TRBV2 with TRBJ1-5; a weak D match, TRBD1 (6 bases). Trimming stripped 0 bases from V and 6 bases from J, with 9 bases between. This CDR3 spans 14 amino acids. The germline V gene has CDR1 SNHLY and CDR2 FYNNEI. The CDR3 sequence: CASSEAPGVQPQHF. The CDR3 bases are TGTGCCAGCAGTGAAGCGCCAGGGGTTCAGCCCCAGCATTTT.

The chain employs TRBV6-6 and TRBJ1-5; possibly TRBD1 for D (6 bases). Germline V CDR1 and CDR2: MNHNY, SVGAGI (reference sequence). V lost 7 bases to trimming and J lost 6 bases, with 16 bases between them. This CDR3 is 14 amino acids long. The DNA of the CDR3 is TGTGCCAGCACCTTACAGGGAACGGGTCAGCCCCAGCATTTT. It encodes CASTLQGTGQPQHF.